The T cell receptor beta chain described here comes from a study of human T cells and chemical hapten exposure. The CDR3 runs to 14 residues. In germline, CDR1 is SEHNR, CDR2 FQNEAQ (reference sequence). V gave up 5 bases and J gave up 3 bases, with 11 bases separating them. Time point: patch test 3, about 24 weeks after DPC sensitization. Stated treatment: therapeutic diphenylcyclopropenone sensitization with weekly scalp DPC. The study drew its donors from alopecia patients who were 18 to 70 years old and suitable for DPC. TCRdb reanalysed the RACE reads using MiXCR and keeps one entry per CDR3 protein. Of tens of thousands of distinct CDR3 sequences listed, 8% to 10% are singletons. Study findings and constraints: Versus controls, significantly more large CDR3 similarity clusters arose from expanded TCRs.

This clonotype showed up many times. The target antigen is unknown. The J gene is TRBJ2-1, the V gene TRBV7-9; D remains unclear. The receptor was isolated from a woman in her thirties or forties with alopecia areata. Some clones in this sample may be carry-over from other donors' samples. This specimen consisted of whole blood, obtained in connection with sensitization to the hapten diphenylcyclopropenone (DPC). CDR3 region: CASSPPNIYNEQFF. The CDR3 bases are TGTGCCAGCAGCCCGCCGAATATCTACAATGAGCAGTTCTTC. The full variable domain, rest sourced from reference TRBV7-9 and TRBJ2-1, is DTGVSQNPRHKITKRGQNVTFRCDPISEHNRLYWYRQTLGQGPEFLTYFQNEAQLEKSRLLSDRFSAERPKGSFSTLEIQRTEQGDSAMYLCASSPPNIYNEQFFGPGTRLTVL.